This TCR beta chain appears in the sequencing data of a study of neoadjuvant anti-PD-1 for oral cavity cancer. Only in-frame clones appear in the TCRdb table, and some are missing; sequencing was by immunoSEQ multiplex PCR. The data hold tens of thousands of clones, with 65% to 85% observed a single time. Patients had HPV-negative, locally advanced oral cavity squamous cell carcinoma. Study-wide points: After neoadjuvant nivolumab, PBMC T cell clonality was significantly higher in non-responders than responders. Pretreatment Treg/Th17 ratio correlated inversely with post-treatment tumor clonality.

As to this clone: Its specificity is unknown.

Germline-derived CDR1 and CDR2 are KGHSH and LQKENI. V was trimmed by 6 bases and J by 5 bases, leaving 16 bases between them. This CDR3 contains 14 residues. The receptor comes from a person aged 35-79 years with oral cavity squamous cell carcinoma. This specimen was PBMCs, taken before nivolumab (anti-PD-1) treatment. J is TRBJ1-2 and V is TRBV18, with D tentatively TRBD1 (6 bases). Here the CDR3 DNA reads TGTGCCAGCTCCCTAAGGACAGCTCCGTATGGCTACACCTTC. It codes for CASSLRTAPYGYTF.